The 24 T cell receptor beta chains below were found in one sample sequenced in a study of T cell changes during pregnancy in multiple sclerosis. Data came from immunoSEQ multiplex PCR; TCRdb stores just in-frame clones and leaves some out. The data contain over 35,000 clones, about nine tenths of them seen just once; the ten biggest clones take up 0.45% to 0.5%. The source material was CD4+ T cells from peripheral blood mononuclear cells, sampled in the second trimester of pregnancy. The receptors were gathered from a female donor in good health, enrolled as a control in a pregnancy study.

CDR3 protein: CASSPGPWTRRTQTSSYNEQFF. The CDR3 DNA is TGTGCCAGCAGTCCTGGACCTTGGACTAGACGAACTCAAACTAGCTCCTACAATGAGCAGTTCTTC. V usage is TRBV27 and J usage is TRBJ2-1; 7 bases are shared with TRBD2. The V gene end was trimmed by 5 bases and the J gene end by 0 bases; junction bases not matched to a gene: 25. Germline lookup yields CDR1 MNHEY and CDR2 SMNVEV (reference sequence). The CDR3 is 22 residues long.

V gene TRBV4-2 combines with J gene TRBJ1-6; 8 bases line up with TRBD1. Germline-derived CDR1 and CDR2 are LGHNA and YNFKEQ. Losses at the gene ends were 4 bases for V and 0 bases for J; bases not matched to a gene: 14. CDR3 size: 20 residues. Here the CDR3 DNA reads TGTGCCAGCAGCCCCGTCGGACAGGGCCGGGGAAGCTCCTATAATTCACCCCTCCACTTT. Its translation: CASSPVGQGRGSSYNSPLHF.

In its sample, this clone was seen once. The chain couples TRBV2 to TRBJ1-5; no definite D call. Trimming pared 5 bases from V and 0 bases from J, leaving 5 bases between. Looked up from germline, CDR1 is SNHLY and CDR2 is FYNNEI. This CDR3 is 13 amino acids long. CDR3 bases: TGTGCCAGCAGTTCAGATAGCAATCAGCCCCAGCATTTT. Its protein product is CASSSDSNQPQHF.

The CDR3 DNA reads as TGTGCCAGCAGGACCCAGGGGGTCACCCCTGAAGCTTTCTTT. It codes for CASRTQGVTPEAFF. The V call is TRBV2, the J call TRBJ1-1, with 7 nucleotides matching TRBD1. Germline V CDR1 and CDR2: SNHLY, FYNNEI. The CDR3 sequence is 14 residues long. V shed 6 bases and J 6 bases; nucleotides not matched to a gene: 10. The entire variable domain, with the rest obtained from reference TRBV2 and TRBJ1-1, is as follows: EPEVTQTPSHQVTQMGQEVILRCVPISNHLYFYWYRQILGQKVEFLVSFYNNEISEKSEIFDDQFSVERPDGSNFTLKIRSTKLEDSAMYFCASRTQGVTPEAFFGQGTRLTVV.

CDR3 bases: TGCGCCAGCAGCTCTCCCGCAGCGGGGGGACCTCCTATCCCCCGCCAATCTGGGGCCAACGTCCTGACTTTC. Translated: CASSSPAAGGPPIPRQSGANVLTF. The chain combines TRBV5-1 with TRBJ2-6; 9 bases align to TRBD2. The CDR3 runs 24 residues. Trimming at V came to 3 bases and at J to 1 base, leaving 26 bases not matched to a gene. The germline CDR1 and CDR2 sequences are SGHRS and YFSETQ.

V gene TRBV29-1 combines with J gene TRBJ1-2, with 9 positions matching TRBD1. This CDR3 is 12 amino acids long. Germline CDR1 SQVTM, CDR2 ANQGSEA. The CDR3 protein is CAKTGGEGGYTF. CDR3 DNA: TGCGCGAAAACAGGGGGCGAGGGTGGCTACACCTTC. Looking up the rest from reference TRBV29-1 and TRBJ1-2 gives the full variable domain: SAVISQKPSRDICQRGTSLTIQCQVDSQVTMMFWYRQQPGQSLTLIATANQGSEATYESGFVIDKFPISRPNLTFSTLTVSNMSPEDSSIYLCAKTGGEGGYTFGSGTRLTVV.

This clone was seen once. The chain combines TRBV19 with TRBJ1-1; 12 bases match TRBD1. This CDR3 contains 19 residues. Losses at the gene ends were 4 bases for V and 4 bases for J; bases not matched to a gene: 16. Germline loops: CDR1 LNHDA, CDR2 SQIVND (reference sequence). The CDR3 protein is CASSNYPGQGAGGGTEAFF. The CDR3 DNA reads as TGTGCCAGTAGTAACTACCCGGGACAGGGGGCCGGAGGTGGCACTGAAGCTTTCTTT.

The chain has TRBV7-9 and TRBJ1-5; D uncertain. The germline gives CDR1 SEHNR, CDR2 FQNEAQ (reference sequence). Trimming left V 3 bases short and J 1 base short, with 7 bases between. The CDR3 length is 14 residues. CDR3 DNA: TGTGCCAGCAGCTTTACGGGGAGCAATCAGCCCCAGCATTTT. This codes for CASSFTGSNQPQHF. Looking up the rest from reference TRBV7-9 and TRBJ1-5 gives the full variable domain: DTGVSQNPRHKITKRGQNVTFRCDPISEHNRLYWYRQTLGQGPEFLTYFQNEAQLEKSRLLSDRFSAERPKGSFSTLEIQRTEQGDSAMYLCASSFTGSNQPQHFGDGTRLSIL.

The gene calls are TRBV28 and TRBJ2-1, with 11 bases fitting TRBD2. J lost 3 bases, V lost 5 bases, and 3 bases had no gene match. This CDR3 spans 15 amino acids. Per germline, CDR1 MDHEN and CDR2 SYDVKM. In DNA form, the CDR3 reads TGTGCCAGCAGTGATCTAGCGGGAGGCTACAATGAGCAGTTCTTC. The encoded protein is CASSDLAGGYNEQFF.

CDR3 nucleotides: TGTGCCATCAGTTTCGGACTAGCGGGAGTTTTGCATACGCAGTATTTT. It encodes CAISFGLAGVLHTQYF. The gene calls are TRBV10-3 and TRBJ2-3; 13 nucleotides align to TRBD2. Germline lookup yields CDR1 ENHRY and CDR2 SYGVKD. The CDR3 contains 16 residues. Germline trimming cut 5 bases from V and 7 bases from J; bases unmatched to any gene: 9.

The chain combines TRBV7-9 with TRBJ2-7; the match to TRBD1 covers 9 bases. This CDR3 contains 15 residues. Per the germline V gene, CDR1 is SEHNR and CDR2 is FQNEAQ (reference sequence). V dropped 5 bases and J dropped 2; count of bases not matched to a gene: 7. The CDR3 sequence is CASSARDRAPYEQYF. In DNA form, the CDR3 reads TGTGCCAGCAGCGCCCGGGACAGGGCCCCCTACGAGCAGTACTTC.

The chain is built from TRBV6-1 and TRBJ1-2; the D gene is possibly TRBD1 (5 bases). The CDR3 length is 15 residues. V was shortened by 2 bases and J by 4 bases, with 14 bases between the two germline ends. Germline CDR1 MNHNS, CDR2 SASEGT. For the CDR3, the DNA is TGTGCCAGCAGTGAAACTGGGGGGAGGGCCTATGGCTACACCTTC. Translated, it gives CASSETGGRAYGYTF.

The chain links TRBV21-1 to TRBJ2-5; the tabulated D call, TRBD2, remains unverified against the DNA. TRBV21-1 is a pseudogene locus. This CDR3 contains 17 residues. Here the CDR3 DNA reads TGTGCCAGCAGCTTCGTCACTAGCGGGAGAGGGGGAGAGACCCAGTACTTC. Amino acids: CASSFVTSGRGGETQYF.

The chain is built from TRBV7-2 and TRBJ2-5; 13 positions match TRBD2. The CDR3 has 17 amino acids. CDR1 and CDR2 from the germline V gene are SGHTA and FQGNSA. The junction had 11 bases not matched to a gene; V was cut back by 5 bases and J by 5 bases. The CDR3 sequence: CASSGTSGGAYRETQYF. The CDR3 DNA sequence: TGTGCCAGCAGCGGTACTAGCGGGGGGGCATATCGGGAGACCCAGTACTTC.

This chain connects TRBV4-2 to TRBJ2-7; TRBD1 is a possible D gene (7 bases). The CDR3 is 17 amino acids. Per germline, CDR1 LGHNA and CDR2 YNFKEQ. With 0 bases removed from V and 0 bases from J, the gap between germline ends came to 15 bases. The CDR3 reads CASSQDPQGGNSYEQYF. CDR3 bases: TGTGCCAGCAGCCAAGATCCGCAGGGGGGCAACTCCTACGAGCAGTACTTC.

This clone was found once. The V and J genes are TRBV19 and TRBJ1-6; D is uncertain. The V gene lost 4 bases and the J gene lost 6 bases, with 13 bases spanning the gap. The CDR3 length is 15 residues. CDR1 is LNHDA and CDR2 is SQIVND in the germline V gene (reference sequence). The CDR3 sequence is CASSTRGQINSPLHF. CDR3 DNA: TGTGCCAGTAGTACCCGAGGGCAGATTAATTCACCCCTCCACTTT.

This clone was detected once. The J gene is TRBJ1-1, the V gene TRBV5-1; D unresolved. This CDR3 has 18 residues. Deletions cut 1 base from V and 3 bases from J, with 22 bases between. Germline V CDR1 and CDR2: SGHRS, YFSETQ. In nucleotides, the CDR3 is TGCGCCAGCAGCTTGCAGGCAGGCGGGCGTTGGATGGACACTGAAGCTTTCTTT. This gives the protein CASSLQAGGRWMDTEAFF.

This clone was counted a single time. The chain has TRBV6-5 and TRBJ1-1; 10 nucleotides align to TRBD1. CDR3 length: 16 amino acids. V gave up 1 base and J gave up 1 base; unmatched junction bases: 3. CDR1 is MNHEY and CDR2 is SVGAGI in the germline V gene. The CDR3 DNA reads TGTGCCAGCAGTTACTGGGACAGGGGCCCGAACACTGAAGCTTTCTTT. This translates into CASSYWDRGPNTEAFF.

The rearrangement joins TRBV11-3 to TRBJ2-1; TRBD2 matches 7 bases. CDR1 SGHNT and CDR2 YENEEA come from the germline V gene. V shed 2 bases, J shed 7 bases, and the junction held 5 bases outside the gene matches. The CDR3 length is 14 residues. The CDR3: CASSLSSGQNEQFF. The DNA of the CDR3 is TGTGCCAGCAGCTTAAGTAGCGGGCAGAATGAGCAGTTCTTC. Full variable domain (missing parts from reference TRBV11-3 and TRBJ2-1): EAGVVQSPRYKIIEKKQPVAFWCNPISGHNTLYWYLQNLGQGPELLIRYENEEAVDDSQLPKDRFSAERLKGVDSTLKIQPAELGDSAVYLCASSLSSGQNEQFFGPGTRLTVL.

The V call is TRBV6-5, the J call TRBJ2-7; TRBD1 might be the D (5 bases). Germline V gene data show CDR1 as MNHEY and CDR2 as SVGAGI. The CDR3 loop spans 14 amino acids. The V end lost 2 bases, the J end lost 6 bases, and 14 bases lay between the germline ends. In DNA form, the CDR3 reads TGTGCCAGCAGTTACCCGGGCCAGGGCCTCGAGCAGTACTTC. It codes for CASSYPGQGLEQYF.

V is TRBV7-9 and J is TRBJ1-2; 7 positions match TRBD1. Trimming removed 6 bases from V and 9 bases from J; junction bases left unmatched: 13. The CDR3 spans 14 residues. Looked up from germline, CDR1 is SEHNR and CDR2 is FQNEAQ (reference sequence). Here the CDR3 reads CASRDSVGTVRYTF. Here the CDR3 DNA reads TGTGCCAGCAGAGACTCGGTTGGGACAGTCCGCTACACCTTC.

As DNA, the CDR3 is TGTGCCAGCTCACCAGTGGCGGACGGGGGTGAAGCTTTCTTT. It yields the protein CASSPVADGGEAFF. The rearrangement joins TRBV18 to TRBJ1-1, with a tentative D call TRBD1 (5 bases). CDR3 length equals 14 residues. Trimming stripped 2 bases from V and 7 bases from J, with 14 bases between. The germline V gene encodes CDR1 KGHSH and CDR2 LQKENI.

The V and J genes are TRBV28 and TRBJ1-1; D gene unclear. This CDR3 comprises 14 residues. Trimming removed 7 bases at V and 1 base at J, with 13 bases between. Germline V gene sequence: CDR1 MDHEN, CDR2 SYDVKM. This chain's CDR3 is CASTSGEGNTEAFF. CDR3 in DNA: TGTGCCAGCACCTCCGGGGAGGGGAACACTGAAGCTTTCTTT.

This clone was seen a handful of times. The chain joins TRBV19 to TRBJ2-2; D is perhaps TRBD1 (6 bases). V was cut by 6 bases and J by 5 bases, with 16 bases left in between. The CDR3 is 15 amino acids. The germline V gene encodes CDR1 LNHDA and CDR2 SQIVND (reference sequence). DNA for the CDR3: TGTGCCAGTAGAGCGGACAGATCTACAACCGGGGAGCTGTTTTTT. Translating gives CASRADRSTTGELFF.